The present entry profiles one T cell receptor (beta chain) with its context. The antigen it binds to is not known. One base away there is no much larger clone; base qualities are not given. To prepare the library, the immunoSEQ multiplex PCR assay was applied. The source is immuneACCESS, and TCRdb retained only in-frame sequences with V and J called. Part of the clones is not carried over; for the studies checked, unresolved V genes explain less than half of this, and the remainder is unexplained. This sample holds about 53,000 clones; around 90% were observed only once. Of the sample, less than 0.5% is held by the ten largest clones. This record comes from a study of T cell changes during pregnancy in multiple sclerosis (dated by TCRdb to the late 2010s). A note on the overall study: In women with multiple sclerosis, the researchers looked at how the T cell repertoire shifted as pregnancy progressed.

The CDR3 goes from the cysteine to the phenylalanine over 16 residues. Solely the CDR3 DNA is kept, with 48 bases framed from the first base. V is reduced by 6 bases and J by 0 bases, leaving a spacing of 17 bases between them. For CDR1 and CDR2, the germline V gene lists SGHTA and FQGTGA. The chain links TRBV7-3 with TRBJ1-1, and possibly TRBD1, on 5 matching bases. The clonotype originates from a female donor with multiple sclerosis, enrolled in a pregnancy study. The material sequenced was CD4+ T cells from peripheral blood mononuclear cells, taken in the third trimester of pregnancy. This receptor has the CDR3 CASSPGGGGMNTEAFF. The DNA reads TGTGCCAGCAGTCCTGGGGGTGGAGGGATGAACACTGAAGCTTTCTTT.